Given below is one TCR beta chain in context. Which antigen it targets is not known. No much larger clone exists at a distance of one base, and base qualities are not known. In the first month after transplant, blood samples were collected up to 4 times, and after that at least monthly when available. Library preparation was by the immunoSEQ multiplex PCR assay. High-throughput TCR-beta CDR3 sequencing of genomic DNA from most patients was performed by Adaptive Biotechnologies. The paper's data handling went like this. TCR sequencing data were retrieved from Adaptive's ImmunoSEQ software for 15 to 20 patients, whereas three other patients were processed with MiXCR and VDJtools. CDR3 nucleotide sequences shared between donor and recipient were removed because the origin of such sequences could not be assigned. To count as alloreactive, a clone needed at least 2-fold expansion over unstimulated cells and a minimum CFSE-low frequency of 0.002% (template counts) or 0.001% (read counts). Mappable clones were those detected in sequenced pre-transplant spleen, lymph node, or MLR CFSE-low populations of the donor or recipient. Cumulative frequency of alloreactive clones was calculated as a percentage of all sequences weighted by copy number. Imported from immuneACCESS, the table was reduced by TCRdb to in-frame sequences with V and J called. These copies leave out some clones; in studies compared against another copy, an unresolved V gene accounts for under half, and the cause of the remainder is not known. That table is the source of V, J and clone size, and D and trimming were worked out from the DNA. The sample table shows approximately 100,000 clones, and approximately 85% are seen once. The top ten hold roughly 1.4% of the sample.

V gives up 7 bases and J gives up 4 bases, and the segment between their germline ends measures 11 bases. As encoded in the germline V gene, CDR1 is SQVTM while CDR2 is ANQGSEA. The cysteine opens and the phenylalanine closes a CDR3 of 12 amino acids. Left in the record is the CDR3 DNA by itself, 36 bases read in frame from the first base. These data are taken from a study of graft-versus-host responses after intestinal transplantation (dated by TCRdb to the early 2020s). For the study in its entirety: The transplants that recipients received were multivisceral, liver-intestinal, or isolated intestinal. Alloreactive clones were identified by sequencing pre-transplant mixed lymphocyte reaction products and comparing them with unstimulated pre-transplant donor and recipient T cells. A cohort of around 25 intestinal transplant recipients, including one retransplant, was enrolled, and 3 patients lacking pretransplant specimens were excluded. Rather than going through the commercial service, samples from three later patients were sequenced in-house on an Illumina MiSeq and processed with MiXCR. Donor T cell macrochimerism was defined as a peak of at least 4% donor T cells among recipient peripheral blood mononuclear cells. Bulk TCR-beta CDR3 sequencing was used to track graft-versus-host and host-versus-graft alloreactive T cell clones in the graft, circulation and bone marrow after intestinal transplantation. Every recipient was given anti-thymocyte globulin induction, then maintenance tacrolimus and steroids for approximately 3 years. The research as a whole found: In patients with donor T cell macrochimerism, the allografts had high GvH to HvG T cell clonal ratios. The relatively low number and heterogeneity of intestinal transplant patients limited the conclusions. Early after transplant, peak levels of circulating GvH clones were found to be associated with declines in HvG clones. GvH clones were found in recipient bone marrow, and some of the GvH clones appeared earlier in ileal mucosa or blood, which is consistent with an intestinal mucosal origin.

The source is a human patient who received an intestinal transplant, so some T cells may come from the graft donor. The chain couples TRBV29-1 to TRBJ2-1; tentative D gene TRBD2, with 6 bases matching. The material was PBMCs, obtained 255 days after intestinal transplant. The nucleotide sequence reads as follows: TGCAGCGCCCGGGACTCGTACAATGAGCAGTTCTTC. Translated, it reads CSARDSYNEQFF.